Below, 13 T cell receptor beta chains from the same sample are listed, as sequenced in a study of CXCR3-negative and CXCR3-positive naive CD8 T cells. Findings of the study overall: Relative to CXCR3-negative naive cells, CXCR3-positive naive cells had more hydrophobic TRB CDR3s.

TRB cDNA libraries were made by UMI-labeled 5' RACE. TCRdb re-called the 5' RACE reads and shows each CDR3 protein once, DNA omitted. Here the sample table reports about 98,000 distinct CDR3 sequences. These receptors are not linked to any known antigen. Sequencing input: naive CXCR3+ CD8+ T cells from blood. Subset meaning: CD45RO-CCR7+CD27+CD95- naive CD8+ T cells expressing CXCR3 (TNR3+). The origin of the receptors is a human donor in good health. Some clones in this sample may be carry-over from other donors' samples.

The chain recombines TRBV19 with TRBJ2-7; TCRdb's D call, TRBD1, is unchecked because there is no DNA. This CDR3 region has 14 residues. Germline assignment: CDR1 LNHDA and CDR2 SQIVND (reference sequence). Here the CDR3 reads CASSTGTGGDEQYF.

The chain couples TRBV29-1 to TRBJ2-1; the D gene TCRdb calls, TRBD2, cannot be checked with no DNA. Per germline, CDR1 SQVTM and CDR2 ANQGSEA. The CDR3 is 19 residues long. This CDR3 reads CSVEGLLAGGRSSYNEQFF.

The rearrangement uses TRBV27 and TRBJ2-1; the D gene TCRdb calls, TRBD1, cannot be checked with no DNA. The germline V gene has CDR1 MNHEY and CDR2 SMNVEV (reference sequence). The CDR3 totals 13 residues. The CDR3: CASCRTGGNEQFF.

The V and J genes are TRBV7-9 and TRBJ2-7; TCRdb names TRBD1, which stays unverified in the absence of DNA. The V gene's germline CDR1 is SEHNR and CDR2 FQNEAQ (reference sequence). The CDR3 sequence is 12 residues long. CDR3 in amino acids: CASSYQGAVENF. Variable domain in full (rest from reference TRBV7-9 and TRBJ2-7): DTGVSQNPRHKITKRGQNVTFRCDPISEHNRLYWYRQTLGQGPEFLTYFQNEAQLEKSRLLSDRFSAERPKGSFSTLEIQRTEQGDSAMYLCASSYQGAVENFGPGTRLTVT.

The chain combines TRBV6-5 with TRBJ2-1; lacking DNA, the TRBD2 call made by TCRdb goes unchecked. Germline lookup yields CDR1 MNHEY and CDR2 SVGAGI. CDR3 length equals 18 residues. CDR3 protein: CASSYSQLAGSDSNEQFF.

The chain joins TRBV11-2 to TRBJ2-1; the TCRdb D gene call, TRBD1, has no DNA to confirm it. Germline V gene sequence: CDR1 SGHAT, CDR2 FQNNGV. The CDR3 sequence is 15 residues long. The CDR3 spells CASSLDPGDYNEQFF.

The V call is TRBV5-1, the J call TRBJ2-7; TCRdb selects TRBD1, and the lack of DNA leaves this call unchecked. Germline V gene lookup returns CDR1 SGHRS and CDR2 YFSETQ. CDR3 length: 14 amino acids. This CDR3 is CASSVTGSYYEQYF.

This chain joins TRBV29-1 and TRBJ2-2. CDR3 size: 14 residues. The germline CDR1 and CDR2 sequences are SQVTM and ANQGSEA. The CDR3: CSAEATPRTGELFF.

The CDR3 loop is CASSAGQGEQYF. The chain recombines TRBV9 with TRBJ2-7; TCRdb gives TRBD1 as the D gene, but with no DNA this cannot be confirmed. The germline V gene encodes CDR1 SGDLS and CDR2 YYNGEE. The CDR3 has 12 amino acids.

The CDR3 loop reads CASSLNGGAYNEQFF. V gene TRBV7-2 combines with J gene TRBJ2-1; TCRdb calls TRBD1, which cannot be checked without DNA. Germline loops: CDR1 SGHTA, CDR2 FQGNSA. The CDR3 is 15 residues long.

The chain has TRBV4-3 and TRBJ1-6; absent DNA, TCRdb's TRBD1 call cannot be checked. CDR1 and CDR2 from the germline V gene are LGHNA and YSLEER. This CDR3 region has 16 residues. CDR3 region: CASSQDPGTGGSPLHF.

The CDR3 here is CATSDLEPGSGQFF. The chain combines TRBV24-1 with TRBJ2-1; TCRdb indicates TRBD1, and absent DNA this call remains unverified. Per germline, CDR1 KGHDR and CDR2 SFDVKD. This CDR3 comprises 14 residues.

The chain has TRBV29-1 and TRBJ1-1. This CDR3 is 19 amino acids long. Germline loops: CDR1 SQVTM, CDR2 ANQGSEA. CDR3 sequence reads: CSVVFGRTTTHTTNTEAFF.